Below are 17 T cell receptor beta chains sequenced from a single sample in a study of blood T cell repertoires in COVID-19. Sequencing was performed with immunoSEQ multiplex PCR; in TCRdb, only in-frame clones are kept and a portion is missing. The sample includes 350,000 to 450,000 clones, 89% of them seen just once. Sequencing was carried out using PBMCs or T cells enriched from blood (not recorded which). The receptor source for this set is a woman aged 25 to 45 who had recovered from COVID-19.

The chain uses TRBV9 and TRBJ2-5; 9 nucleotides match TRBD2. Trimming removed 4 bases from V and 7 bases from J; junction bases left unmatched: 11. This CDR3 spans 15 amino acids. Per the germline V gene, CDR1 is SGDLS and CDR2 is YYNGEE. For the CDR3, the DNA is TGTGCCAGCAGCTCCGGACTAGCGCAAACCGGGACCCAGTACTTC. This gives the protein CASSSGLAQTGTQYF.

The chain links TRBV24-1 to TRBJ2-2; possible D gene TRBD1, 5 bases. V was trimmed by 4 bases and J by 6 bases, leaving 14 bases between them. Germline values: CDR1 KGHDR, CDR2 SFDVKD. The CDR3 extends over 15 amino acids. As DNA, the CDR3 is TGTGCCACCAGTGACTCCAAACAGGTCTCCGGGGAGCTGTTTTTT. This codes for CATSDSKQVSGELFF.

This chain connects TRBV4-1 to TRBJ1-6, with a tentative D call TRBD1 (6 bases). The CDR3 contains 20 residues. Germline assignment: CDR1 MGHRA and CDR2 YSYEKL. Trimming left V 0 bases short and J 5 bases short, with 23 bases between. CDR3 amino acids: CASSQDAPGGGRGNNSPLHF. In nucleotides, the CDR3 is TGCGCCAGCAGCCAAGACGCCCCTGGCGGGGGCCGGGGGAATAATTCACCCCTCCACTTT.

This clone was seen a handful of times. The V gene is TRBV30, the J gene TRBJ1-6; D is perhaps TRBD1 (5 bases). V was clipped by 3 bases and J by 3 bases, with 12 bases between them. The CDR3 consists of 15 residues. The germline CDR1 and CDR2 sequences are GTSNPN and SVGIG (reference sequence). This CDR3 reads CAWRLGGVYNSPLHF. CDR3 nucleotide sequence: TGTGCCTGGAGACTCGGGGGGGTCTATAATTCACCCCTCCACTTT. The variable domain in full, completed from reference TRBV30 and TRBJ1-6, reads SQTIHQWPATLVQPVGSPLSLECTVEGTSNPNLYWYRQAAGRGLQLLFYSVGIGQISSEVPQNLSASRPQDRQFILSSKKLLLSDSGFYLCAWRLGGVYNSPLHFGNGTRLTVT.

J is TRBJ2-1 and V is TRBV27, with D tentatively TRBD2 (5 bases). CDR1 and CDR2 (germline): MNHEY, SMNVEV (reference sequence). The CDR3 is 16 residues long. The V and J ends lost 0 bases and 2 bases respectively, with 11 bases between them. The CDR3 protein is CASSLSRARAYNEQFF. The CDR3 DNA reads as TGTGCCAGCAGTTTATCGAGGGCCCGGGCCTACAATGAGCAGTTCTTC.

This chain connects TRBV2 to TRBJ2-5, with 7 bases identical to TRBD1. Losses at the gene ends were 8 bases for V and 3 bases for J; bases not matched to a gene: 9. CDR1 SNHLY and CDR2 FYNNEI come from the germline V gene. This CDR3 has 14 amino acids. CDR3 amino acids: CASHGDRKEETQYF. The CDR3 nucleotides read TGTGCCAGCCACGGGGACAGAAAGGAAGAGACCCAGTACTTC.

The V call is TRBV4-3, the J call TRBJ2-5, with D possibly being TRBD2 (6 bases). Germline CDR1 LGHNA, CDR2 YSLEER. This CDR3 is 16 amino acids long. V was cut by 0 bases and J by 5 bases, with 16 bases left in between. The CDR3 spells CASSQEGGSRPETQYF. For the CDR3, the DNA is TGCGCCAGCAGCCAAGAGGGGGGAAGTCGTCCGGAGACCCAGTACTTC.

The V and J genes are TRBV4-1 and TRBJ1-1; possibly TRBD1 for D (6 bases). The CDR3 has 15 amino acids. Trimming shortened V by 3 bases and J by 4 bases, and 15 bases separated the two germline ends. Germline loops: CDR1 MGHRA, CDR2 YSYEKL. CDR3 loop: CASSHSQGLVTEAFF. In DNA form, the CDR3 reads TGCGCCAGCAGCCATTCTCAGGGGTTGGTCACTGAAGCTTTCTTT.

The J gene is TRBJ1-5, the V gene TRBV10-3, with D perhaps matching TRBD1 (5 bases). The CDR3 runs 12 residues. The germline gives CDR1 ENHRY, CDR2 SYGVKD. Between the trimmed V and J ends, which lost 7 bases and 10 bases, there was a span of 14 bases. The CDR3 protein is CAIKDPQGPQHF. The CDR3 coding sequence is TGTGCCATCAAGGACCCCCAGGGACCCCAGCATTTT.

V is TRBV19 and J is TRBJ2-1; TRBD1 might be the D (5 bases). Germline-derived CDR1 and CDR2 are LNHDA and SQIVND (reference sequence). Trimming took 5 bases from V and 0 from J, leaving 11 bases between them. This CDR3 comprises 15 residues. The CDR3 region has the DNA TGTGCCAGTAGTTCAGGGCGAAGCTCCTACAATGAGCAGTTCTTC. Its protein product is CASSSGRSSYNEQFF.

The chain uses TRBV24-1 and TRBJ2-3, with D perhaps TRBD2 (7 bases). In germline, CDR1 is KGHDR, CDR2 SFDVKD. The CDR3 has 17 amino acids. V shed 7 bases and J shed 3 bases, with 22 bases lying between them. The CDR3, as DNA: TGTGCCACCAGCCCCGCTGGGGGGGGCGTAAGTACAGATACGCAGTATTTT. Translation gives CATSPAGGGVSTDTQYF.

The chain combines TRBV30 with TRBJ1-1; D is unresolved. V was trimmed by 1 base and J by 4 bases, leaving 7 bases between them. Germline V gene sequence: CDR1 GTSNPN, CDR2 SVGIG (reference sequence). This CDR3 spans 12 amino acids. CDR3 bases: TGTGCCTGGAGTGAACAGCCCACTGAAGCTTTCTTT. Amino acids: CAWSEQPTEAFF.

The genes are TRBV9 and TRBJ2-2; tentative D call: TRBD2 (6 bases). Germline V gene data show CDR1 as SGDLS and CDR2 as YYNGEE. V was clipped by 5 bases and J by 3 bases, with 14 bases between them. CDR3 size: 15 residues. The CDR3 region has the DNA TGTGCCAGCAGAGCAACGGGGGTGGACACCGGGGAGCTGTTTTTT. It translates to CASRATGVDTGELFF. Variable domain in full (rest from reference TRBV9 and TRBJ2-2): DSGVTQTPKHLITATGQRVTLRCSPRSGDLSVYWYQQSLDQGLQFLIQYYNGEERAKGNILERFSAQQFPDLHSELNLSSLELGDSALYFCASRATGVDTGELFFGEGSRLTVL.

V is TRBV19 and J is TRBJ1-1; D might be TRBD1 (6 bases). Trimming took off 6 bases at V and 0 bases at J, with 11 bases between the two ends. CDR1 and CDR2 from the germline V gene are LNHDA and SQIVND (reference sequence). The CDR3 has 14 amino acids. The CDR3, as DNA: TGTGCCAGTAGGAGGACAGATATGAACACTGAAGCTTTCTTT. Amino acid sequence: CASRRTDMNTEAFF.

V usage is TRBV7-8 and J usage is TRBJ1-1; 7 nucleotides align to TRBD1. There are 15 residues in the CDR3. CDR1 is SGHVS and CDR2 is FQNEAQ in the germline V gene. V shed 5 bases, J shed 6 bases, and the junction held 12 bases outside the gene matches. The CDR3 DNA is TGTGCCAGCAGCACGCGCCCCGGGACAGCGGCTGAAGCTTTCTTT. It is translated as CASSTRPGTAAEAFF.

The chain joins TRBV9 to TRBJ2-7, with 9 bases matching TRBD2. This CDR3 has 15 residues. The V gene's germline CDR1 is SGDLS and CDR2 YYNGEE. Trimming at V came to 3 bases and at J to 4 bases, leaving 8 bases not matched to a gene. CDR3 residues: CASSELAGAPYEQYF. The CDR3 DNA reads TGTGCCAGCAGCGAATTAGCGGGGGCGCCTTACGAGCAGTACTTC.

The chain employs TRBV19 and TRBJ1-3; 10 positions agree with TRBD1. The CDR3 is 16 amino acids. V lost 5 bases and J lost 2; bases outside the gene matches: 6. Germline lookup yields CDR1 LNHDA and CDR2 SQIVND (reference sequence). The CDR3 here is CASSRGGQGPGNTIYF. DNA of the CDR3: TGTGCCAGTAGTCGTGGGGGACAGGGGCCTGGAAACACCATATATTTT.